What follows are 21 T cell receptor beta chains derived from one specimen sequenced in a study of cytomegalovirus exposure and HLA in healthy donors. The PCR had 60 Vbeta and 13 Jbeta primers. Assay: immunoSEQ multiplex PCR; the TCRdb copy retains only in-frame clones and omits some. Here the sample spans about 150,000 clones, 80% to 85% being singletons. The sample was PBMCs. These receptors were collected from a male donor in good health and CMV-seronegative.

The chain employs TRBV6-5 and TRBJ1-1; weak D call: TRBD1 (6 bases). V dropped 7 bases and J dropped 5 bases, with 11 bases sitting between them. Germline loops: CDR1 MNHEY, CDR2 SVGAGI. The CDR3 length is 12 residues. The CDR3 bases are TGTGCCAGCACCCCACAGGGAACTGAAGCTTTCTTT. It is translated as CASTPQGTEAFF.

This clone was counted a single time. The V and J genes are TRBV28 and TRBJ2-7, with TRBD2 matching over 9 bases. The CDR3 loop spans 18 amino acids. The germline CDR1 and CDR2 sequences are MDHEN and SYDVKM. Trimming took 1 base from V and 3 from J; bases not matched to a gene: 13. The CDR3 loop is CASSLLSSGTSYYYEQYF. Written as DNA, the CDR3 is TGTGCCAGCAGTTTATTAAGCTCCGGGACTAGCTACTACTACGAGCAGTACTTC.

The rearrangement links TRBV5-4 to TRBJ2-7, with a possible D match to TRBD1 (5 bases). Germline V gives CDR1 SGHNT, CDR2 YYREEE (reference sequence). V lost 0 bases and J 7 bases, leaving 17 bases between the germline ends. The CDR3 consists of 15 residues. The CDR3 reads CASSLGPGPAGEQYF. CDR3 coding DNA: TGTGCCAGCAGCTTGGGCCCAGGGCCGGCTGGAGAGCAGTACTTC.

The gene calls are TRBV13 and TRBJ2-5; 8 bases agree with TRBD1. J lost 5 bases, V lost 5 bases, and 4 bases had no gene match. Germline V gives CDR1 PRHDT, CDR2 FYEKMQ (reference sequence). The length of the CDR3 is 13 residues. CDR3 bases: TGTGCCAGCAGCCGGACAGGGTCTGAGACCCAGTACTTC. It translates to CASSRTGSETQYF.

This clone was seen a single time. The J gene is TRBJ1-5, the V gene TRBV28, with D possibly TRBD1 on 6 matching bases. CDR1 is MDHEN, CDR2 SYDVKM, per germline. There are 14 residues in the CDR3. Trimming removed 8 bases from V and 2 bases from J, with 13 bases in between. The DNA of the CDR3 is TGTGCCAGCGGAGGGGGAGGGGGCAATCAGCCCCAGCATTTT. Its translation is CASGGGGGNQPQHF.

The chain links TRBV18 to TRBJ2-7, with TRBD1 matching 11 bases. The trim removed 3 bases at V and 3 bases at J, leaving 1 base unmatched. CDR1 KGHSH and CDR2 LQKENI come from the germline V gene. The CDR3 has 14 residues. The CDR3 nucleotides read TGTGCCAGCTCACCCGGGACAGGGGGCTACGAGCAGTACTTC. Translating it yields CASSPGTGGYEQYF.

The chain is built from TRBV6-5 and TRBJ2-5; 10 bases are shared with TRBD1. The CDR3 length is 15 residues. V lost 2 bases to trimming and J lost 5 bases; unmatched junction nucleotides: 5. From germline, CDR1 is MNHEY and CDR2 SVGAGI. CDR3: CASSYARTGGETQYF. In DNA form, the CDR3 reads TGTGCCAGCAGTTACGCCAGGACAGGGGGGGAGACCCAGTACTTC.

This chain connects TRBV5-1 to TRBJ1-2; D possibly corresponds to TRBD1 (6 bases). The CDR3 covers 15 residues. Looked up from germline, CDR1 is SGHRS and CDR2 is YFSETQ. Trimming stripped 4 bases from V and 4 bases from J, with 17 bases between. The DNA for the CDR3 is TGCGCCAGCAGCCCGGGGGGCAGGGAAATCTATGGCTACACCTTC. This gives the protein CASSPGGREIYGYTF.

The V call is TRBV7-3, the J call TRBJ1-1; 7 positions match TRBD1. Germline assignment: CDR1 SGHTA and CDR2 FQGTGA. CDR3 size: 15 residues. V trimming: 3 bases; J trimming: 8 bases; junction bases outside the gene matches: 12. CDR3 DNA sequence: TGTGCCAGCAGCTTGACCGGGACAGACTACCGAGAAGCTTTCTTT. The encoded protein is CASSLTGTDYREAFF. Full variable domain (remainder filled in from reference TRBV7-3 and TRBJ1-1): GAGVSQTPSNKVTEKGKYVELRCDPISGHTALYWYRQSLGQGPEFLIYFQGTGAADDSGLPNDRFFAVRPEGSVSTLKIQRTERGDSAVYLCASSLTGTDYREAFFGQGTRLTVV.

This chain uses TRBV5-8 with TRBJ1-2, with D maybe TRBD1 (6 bases). Germline CDR1 is SGHTS and CDR2 is YDEGEE. With 4 bases removed from V and 8 bases from J, the gap between germline ends came to 21 bases. The CDR3 spans 15 residues. Written as DNA, the CDR3 is TGTGCCAGCAGCGTCGGACAGATCCTGGGGGAGGGCTACACCTTC. It is translated as CASSVGQILGEGYTF.

This clone was detected only a few times. The chain recombines TRBV9 with TRBJ2-7; D ambiguous. CDR3 size: 12 residues. Trimming stripped 6 bases from V and 3 bases from J, with 10 bases between. Per germline, CDR1 SGDLS and CDR2 YYNGEE. The CDR3 sequence: CASTSGDYEQYF. The DNA of the CDR3 is TGTGCCAGCACTTCTGGAGACTACGAGCAGTACTTC.

Comments on this clone: A read error may account for a junction end that differs from germline. The chain is built from TRBV9 and TRBJ2-7, with a possible D match to TRBD2 (5 bases). CDR1 SGDLS and CDR2 YYNGEE come from the germline V gene. This CDR3 contains 15 residues. CDR3 sequence (DNA): TGTGCCAGCAGCGTAGGTGGACTCAACTCCTGCGAGCAGTACTTC. Translation: CASSVGGLNSCEQYF. Using reference TRBV9 and TRBJ2-7 for the parts outside the CDR3, the full variable domain is DSGVTQTPKHLITATGQRVTLRCSPRSGDLSVYWYQQSLDQGLQFLIQYYNGEERAKGNILERFSAQQFPDLHSELNLSSLELGDSALYFCASSVGGLNSCEQYFGPGTRLTVT.

The chain links TRBV28 to TRBJ2-5, with D possibly being TRBD2 (6 bases). CDR3 length: 15 amino acids. The ends were cut back, 9 bases at V and 3 bases at J, with 20 bases in the middle. CDR1 and CDR2 from the germline V gene are MDHEN and SYDVKM. The CDR3 DNA follows: TGTGCCAGTACTCCGGGGGTGAAGAGGGAAGAGACCCAGTACTTC. Translated: CASTPGVKREETQYF.

This clone was detected a few times. The chain employs TRBV19 and TRBJ2-2; D possibly corresponds to TRBD1 (6 bases). The CDR3 totals 14 residues. Germline V gene lookup returns CDR1 LNHDA and CDR2 SQIVND (reference sequence). V lost 3 bases and J 8 bases, leaving 13 bases between the germline ends. As DNA, the CDR3 is TGTGCCAGTAGTATCCAGGGGTCGGCTGGGGAGCTGTTTTTT. Protein sequence: CASSIQGSAGELFF.

V usage is TRBV25-1 and J usage is TRBJ2-2; a possible D gene is TRBD2 (6 bases). CDR3 length equals 15 residues. Germline values: CDR1 MGHDK, CDR2 SYGVNS. V shed 2 bases and J shed 6 bases, with 13 bases lying between them. CDR3 nucleotide sequence: TGTGCCAGCAGTGAAGGGGGGTCGTACGCCGGGGAGCTGTTTTTT. This encodes CASSEGGSYAGELFF.

The V and J genes are TRBV7-3 and TRBJ1-1; TRBD1 might be the D (6 bases). V lost 5 bases, J lost 2 bases, and 12 bases lay in between. Germline V gives CDR1 SGHTA, CDR2 FQGTGA. CDR3 length: 14 residues. In DNA form, the CDR3 reads TGTGCCAGCAGCCTCCAAGGGGGTAACACTGAAGCTTTCTTT. Translating it yields CASSLQGGNTEAFF.

This chain joins TRBV9 and TRBJ2-4, with D maybe TRBD2 (5 bases). V lost 5 bases and J lost 1, with 10 bases in between. Germline V gene sequence: CDR1 SGDLS, CDR2 YYNGEE. The CDR3 is made up of 14 amino acids. This CDR3 reads CASSEGLAKNIQYF. DNA of the CDR3: TGTGCCAGCAGTGAGGGTCTTGCCAAAAACATTCAGTACTTC. Looking up the rest from reference TRBV9 and TRBJ2-4 gives the full variable domain: DSGVTQTPKHLITATGQRVTLRCSPRSGDLSVYWYQQSLDQGLQFLIQYYNGEERAKGNILERFSAQQFPDLHSELNLSSLELGDSALYFCASSEGLAKNIQYFGAGTRLSVL.

The rearrangement joins TRBV7-9 to TRBJ1-2; no firm D call. Trimming pared 2 bases from V and 4 bases from J, leaving 17 bases between. Germline CDR1 is SEHNR and CDR2 is FQNEAQ (reference sequence). This CDR3 has 16 residues. For the CDR3, the DNA is TGTGCCAGCAGCTTATTTAACGGGGAGTCTAGCTATGGCTACACCTTC. It yields the protein CASSLFNGESSYGYTF. The whole variable domain, filled in from reference TRBV7-9 and TRBJ1-2, reads DTGVSQNPRHKITKRGQNVTFRCDPISEHNRLYWYRQTLGQGPEFLTYFQNEAQLEKSRLLSDRFSAERPKGSFSTLEIQRTEQGDSAMYLCASSLFNGESSYGYTFGSGTRLTVV.

The rearrangement links TRBV19 to TRBJ2-7, with D tentatively TRBD1 (5 bases). Germline V CDR1 and CDR2: LNHDA, SQIVND (reference sequence). The CDR3 length is 15 residues. Trimming left V 3 bases short and J 3 bases short, with 15 bases between. CDR3 protein: CASSISRTTIYEQYF. The CDR3, as DNA: TGTGCCAGTAGTATTAGCCGGACAACAATCTACGAGCAGTACTTC. Complete variable domain (other parts from reference TRBV19 and TRBJ2-7): DGGITQSPKYLFRKEGQNVTLSCEQNLNHDAMYWYRQDPGQGLRLIYYSQIVNDFQKGDIAEGYSVSREKKESFPLTVTSAQKNPTAFYLCASSISRTTIYEQYFGPGTRLTVT.

In DNA, the CDR3 is TGTGCCAGCCCGGAAGGGGACAGGGAGCTGGCGTATAGCAATCAGCCCCAGCATTTT. This translates into CASPEGDRELAYSNQPQHF. The rearrangement uses TRBV27 and TRBJ1-5, with 9 bases fitting TRBD1. The CDR3 totals 19 residues. The germline gives CDR1 MNHEY, CDR2 SMNVEV (reference sequence). After removal of 8 bases from V and 0 bases from J, the junction contained 17 bases not matched to a gene.

The chain is built from TRBV6-4 and TRBJ2-3, with a tentative D call TRBD1 (5 bases). Looked up from germline, CDR1 is MRHNA and CDR2 is SNTAGT. Trimming took off 1 base at V and 0 bases at J, with 11 bases between the two ends. There are 16 residues in the CDR3. This CDR3 reads CASSDWGYSSTDTQYF. Here the CDR3 DNA reads TGTGCCAGCAGTGACTGGGGCTACTCTAGCACAGATACGCAGTATTTT.